This T cell receptor (beta chain) derives from a study of HIV-infected patients and healthy controls. General study points: Eight alpha and eight beta V genes differed significantly in mean usage between HIV-infected patients and controls.

cDNA was made from roughly 470 ng RNA using alpha and beta constant primers. Separate chain-specific third strand synthesis with multiplexing indices produced the alpha and beta libraries. Second strand DNA was synthesized using a primer at the SP2 site. TCRdb reprocessed the 5' RACE reads with MiXCR, giving one entry per CDR3 protein. The table includes roughly 16,000 distinct CDR3 sequences, 5.5% detected once. The V and J ends lost 2 bases and 0 bases respectively, with 8 bases between them. The CDR3 spans 14 residues. Germline loops: CDR1 MNHNS, CDR2 SASEGT. This clonotype was seen many times. Its matching antigen is unknown. The repertoire came from unfractionated whole blood and reflected all unsorted peripheral T cells.

This TCR derives from an adult in good health. V usage is TRBV6-1 and J usage is TRBJ2-7, with D unclear. What was sequenced was blood. CDR3 nucleotide sequence: TGTGCCAGCAGTGAACCCTATAGCTCCTACGAGCAGTACTTC. Protein product: CASSEPYSSYEQYF.